A selection of T cell receptor beta chains follows, all from one sample in a study of blood T cell repertoires in COVID-19. Some clones are missing from TCRdb's copy, which holds only in-frame ones; the method was immunoSEQ multiplex PCR. The sample lists about 210,000 clones; about 91% were seen once. Sequencing used peripheral blood. The receptors derive from a man aged 25 to 40 with acute or convalescent COVID-19. Both conserved end residues are part of each CDR3. The D gene is left open where the match is weak. Rows may omit the clone size; those that give it use once, few, many or a size class.

abundance	v_gene	j_gene	d_gene	CDR3nt	CDR3aa
.	TRBV3-1/TRBV3-2	TRBJ1-2	TRBD1	TGTGCCAGCAGCCAAGATCACCCAGAGACAGGGGGCGACTATGGCTACACCTTC	CASSQDHPETGGDYGYTF
.	TRBV7-8	TRBJ1-2	.	TGTGCCAGCAGCCCGACAGCAGCTAACTATGGCTACACCTTC	CASSPTAANYGYTF
.	TRBV5-1	TRBJ2-7	.	TGCGCCAGCAGCTTGGCAGGGGACTCCTACGAGCAGTACTTC	CASSLAGDSYEQYF
.	TRBV27	TRBJ2-1	.	TGTGCCAGCAGTGCCGGACTGACCTTTAGGGATGAGCAGTTCTTC	CASSAGLTFRDEQFF
few	TRBV7-7	TRBJ2-2	.	TGTGCTAGCAGCACTACAGGGATGAACACCGGGGAGCTGTTTTTT	CASSTTGMNTGELFF
.	TRBV21-1	TRBJ2-2	.	TGTGCCAGCAGCAAAACAGGGCACGGGGAGCTGTTTTTT	CASSKTGHGELFF
once	TRBV2	TRBJ1-2	TRBD1	TGTGCCAGCAGCCCCGGACAGGATGGCTACACCTTC	CASSPGQDGYTF
.	TRBV9	TRBJ1-2	TRBD1	TGTGCCAGCAGCGTACAGGAAGGGGGCGGGTATGGCTACACCTTC	CASSVQEGGGYGYTF
.	TRBV5-1	TRBJ1-6	.	TGCGCCAGCAGCGCCTGGGAGCTGGGGAATTCACCCCTCCACTTT	CASSAWELGNSPLHF
.	TRBV29-1	TRBJ1-2	TRBD1	TGCAGCGTAGCCGGGACAGGGGCTGGAGGCTACACCTTC	CSVAGTGAGGYTF
.	TRBV15	TRBJ1-5	.	TGTGCCACCGGGACATCCTATGGGCCCCAGCATTTT	CATGTSYGPQHF